What follows describes a single T cell receptor beta chain. The same CDR3 is also encoded by other DNA sequences in this sample. CDR3 length equals 12 residues. The ends were cut back, 3 bases at V and 4 bases at J, with 6 bases in the middle. Germline loops: CDR1 MDHEN, CDR2 SYDVKM. This sample stems from a study of blood T cell repertoires in COVID-19. Overall study context: Sources were T cells, B-cell-depleted T cells, or PBMCs; the material itself was cDNA or gDNA.

Original data processing: Estimates of nucleated cell counts were drawn from the amplification of reference gene primers. Sequenced by immunoSEQ multiplex PCR; TCRdb stores in-frame clones only, minus some. Clone size and V and J calls were adopted from that table, with D and trimming inferred from the DNA. Of about 300,000 clones listed, 85% are singletons. Input material: PBMCs or T cells enriched from blood (not recorded which). This clonotype was obtained from a woman in her twenties or thirties who had been exposed to COVID-19. This chain links TRBV28 with TRBJ1-1; D is undetermined. The CDR3 region is CASSFGGTEAFF. DNA for the CDR3: TGTGCCAGCAGTTTCGGAGGCACTGAAGCTTTCTTT.